The 9 T cell receptor beta chains given below trace back to one sample, sequenced in a study of response to subunit inactivated influenza vaccine. TCRdb independently ran MiXCR on the RT-PCR reads; one entry per CDR3 protein. The profile covers more than 550,000 distinct CDR3 sequences, with around 11% appearing a single time and roughly a tenth taken by the ten largest. Sample: PBMCs from blood, taken on the day of vaccination. The receptors derive from a man between 45 and 60 years old who received an inactivated influenza vaccine.

There are many counts of this clonotype. This chain links TRBV12-3 or TRBV12-4 with TRBJ1-4; perhaps TRBD1 as D (5 bases). V was cut by 5 bases and J by 0 bases, with 13 bases left in between. The CDR3 runs to 16 residues. The CDR3 DNA reads TGTGCCAGCAGTGATGTCCCGGGACCAACTAATGAAAAACTGTTTTTT. Its protein product is CASSDVPGPTNEKLFF.

This clonotype has just a few counts. The genes are TRBV4-1 and TRBJ2-1; the match to TRBD2 covers 9 bases. V lost 5 bases to trimming and J lost 0 bases; unmatched junction nucleotides: 5. The CDR3 covers 16 residues. CDR1 and CDR2 (germline): MGHRA, YSYEKL. CDR3 in amino acids: CASSGAGGSSYNEQFF. The CDR3 DNA is TGCGCCAGCAGCGGCGCGGGGGGGAGCTCCTACAATGAGCAGTTCTTC.

The rearrangement joins TRBV7-4 to TRBJ2-1; 12 bases agree with TRBD2. This CDR3 region has 16 residues. With 1 base clipped from V and 6 bases from J, the junction kept 4 bases outside the gene matches. CDR1 is SGHVT and CDR2 is SQSDAQ in the germline V gene. The CDR3 DNA reads as TGTGCCAGCAGCTTAGTAGGGACTAGCGGGCCCAATGAGCAGTTCTTC. This sequence encodes CASSLVGTSGPNEQFF.

The chain joins TRBV27 to TRBJ2-1; D gene ambiguous. Germline V CDR1 and CDR2: MNHEY, SMNVEV (reference sequence). V gave up 3 bases and J gave up 6 bases, with 15 bases separating them. CDR3 length: 15 residues. In nucleotides, the CDR3 is TGTGCCAGCAGTTTTGTGGGTTCGAGATTCAATGAGCAGTTCTTC. This codes for CASSFVGSRFNEQFF.

Ten or more counts support this clonotype. The chain is built from TRBV18 and TRBJ1-1; TRBD1 matches 8 bases. V trimming: 4 bases; J trimming: 5 bases; junction bases outside the gene matches: 6. From germline, CDR1 is KGHSH and CDR2 LQKENI. This CDR3 is built from 14 residues. For the CDR3, the DNA is TGTGCCAGCTCACTCGGACAGGGTAGGACTGAAGCTTTCTTT. Protein sequence: CASSLGQGRTEAFF.

This clonotype was observed a few times. The chain is built from TRBV28 and TRBJ2-7; D uncertain. The CDR3 loop spans 15 amino acids. Germline lookup yields CDR1 MDHEN and CDR2 SYDVKM. V gave up 7 bases and J gave up 2 bases, with 18 bases separating them. CDR3 residues: CASTPYVKSTYEQYF. For the CDR3, the DNA is TGTGCCAGCACCCCGTACGTGAAAAGTACCTACGAGCAGTACTTC.

V usage is TRBV3-1 and J usage is TRBJ1-2, with D unclear. Germline V CDR1 and CDR2: LGHDT, YNNKEL (reference sequence). The CDR3 sequence is 16 residues long. V gave up 6 bases and J gave up 4 bases, with 21 bases separating them. CDR3 sequence: CASRDRSPTGLYGYTF. DNA for the CDR3: TGTGCCAGCAGGGATAGGAGCCCGACGGGCCTCTATGGCTACACCTTC.

In its sample, this clonotype was seen many times. V gene TRBV3-1 combines with J gene TRBJ2-7; maybe TRBD2 (5 bases). This CDR3 spans 14 amino acids. With 0 bases removed from V and 2 bases from J, the gap between germline ends came to 8 bases. Germline V gene sequence: CDR1 LGHDT, CDR2 YNNKEL (reference sequence). Here the CDR3 DNA reads TGTGCCAGCAGCCAAGAGGTGAGGGCCTACGAGCAGTACTTC. As protein: CASSQEVRAYEQYF.

This clonotype was seen a handful of times. The chain is built from TRBV29-1 and TRBJ2-7; D is perhaps TRBD2 (7 bases). Trimming shortened V by 6 bases and J by 5 bases, and 26 bases separated the two germline ends. The CDR3 is 16 amino acids. Germline assignment: CDR1 SQVTM and CDR2 ANQGSEA. The CDR3 loop is CSVRSGGRGPGNEQYF. The CDR3 DNA reads as TGCAGCGTCCGCTCCGGCGGGCGGGGGCCGGGAAACGAGCAGTACTTC.